The clone carrying this TCR beta chain is medium-sized by share. Its target is not known. The data were taken from a study of liver allograft versus peripheral blood T cells. Study summary: The study compared liver allograft T cell receptor repertoires against peripheral blood repertoires of liver transplant recipients.

TCRdb redid the calling of the reads with MiXCR, one entry per CDR3 protein. The table records over 5,000 distinct CDR3 sequences, roughly 15% of them present only once. The CDR3 contains 15 residues. V lost 1 base and J lost 5; bases outside the gene matches: 8. Germline lookup yields CDR1 MNHNS and CDR2 SASEGT. Points from the study as a whole: There were reportedly differences between T cell receptor repertoires inside liver allografts and those in peripheral blood.

The chain is built from TRBV6-1 and TRBJ2-7, with 7 nucleotides matching TRBD1. The receptor's source is a human patient who had a liver transplant. A share of the T cells may be of graft donor origin. The CDR3 DNA sequence: TGTGCCAGCAGTGAAGGACAGGGCTTCGACGACGAGCAGTACTTC. Its translation is CASSEGQGFDDEQYF.